These 17 T cell receptor beta chains came from one sample sequenced in a study of cytotoxic CD8 clonotypes in ibrutinib-treated CLL. Assay: immunoSEQ multiplex PCR; the TCRdb copy retains only in-frame clones and omits some. The sample has about 160,000 clones; roughly 84% are singletons. Sequenced material: PBMCs, taken at disease progression, from a patient treated with ibrutinib. These receptor sequences come from a human donor with chronic lymphocytic leukemia.

V and J are TRBV29-1 and TRBJ2-2, with D uncertain. V lost 4 bases and J 0 bases, leaving 6 bases between the germline ends. In germline, CDR1 is SQVTM, CDR2 ANQGSEA. This CDR3 spans 13 amino acids. CDR3 bases: TGCAGCGTTGTAGTAGCGAACACCGGGGAGCTGTTTTTT. Protein: CSVVVANTGELFF.

This clone was seen a single time. The gene calls are TRBV28 and TRBJ1-5; weak D call: TRBD1 (6 bases). With 6 bases removed from V and 4 bases from J, the gap between germline ends came to 19 bases. The CDR3 loop spans 16 amino acids. CDR1 and CDR2 from the germline V gene are MDHEN and SYDVKM. The CDR3 sequence: CASRIMRGARNQPQHF. The DNA for the CDR3 is TGTGCCAGCAGGATTATGCGGGGGGCCAGAAATCAGCCCCAGCATTTT.

The chain links TRBV14 to TRBJ2-7; the match to TRBD2 covers 7 bases. J gave up 9 bases and V 0 bases, and 11 bases lay outside the gene matches. The CDR3 loop spans 15 amino acids. The germline gives CDR1 SGHDN, CDR2 FVKESK. The CDR3 DNA sequence: TGTGCCAGCAGCCAAGAGCCGGGACTAAGGATAGGGCAGTACTTC. This encodes CASSQEPGLRIGQYF.

J is TRBJ1-5 and V is TRBV14, with no clear D. The germline V gene has CDR1 SGHDN and CDR2 FVKESK. Trimming removed 1 base from V and 5 bases from J, with 21 bases in between. This CDR3 spans 18 amino acids. The CDR3 loop is CASSQVRSGGRVHQPQHF. The CDR3 coding sequence is TGTGCCAGCAGCCAAGTTCGGAGCGGAGGGAGGGTGCATCAGCCCCAGCATTTT.

The gene calls are TRBV5-4 and TRBJ2-7; 7 positions match TRBD2. Per the germline V gene, CDR1 is SGHNT and CDR2 is YYREEE (reference sequence). The CDR3 spans 14 residues. With V trimmed by 0 bases and J by 2 bases, 2 bases remained unmatched. Here the CDR3 reads CASSLGGRAYEQYF. CDR3 sequence (DNA): TGTGCCAGCAGCTTGGGGGGGAGGGCCTACGAGCAGTACTTC.

Only one count was recorded for this clone. The chain is built from TRBV7-9 and TRBJ2-7; possibly TRBD2 for D (5 bases). This CDR3 comprises 15 residues. The ends were cut back, 3 bases at V and 4 bases at J, with 16 bases in the middle. CDR1 and CDR2 from the germline V gene are SEHNR and FQNEAQ (reference sequence). CDR3 in DNA: TGTGCCAGCAGCTTCGGACTTGGCGTCGCTTACGAGCAGTACTTC. Its protein product is CASSFGLGVAYEQYF.

The rearrangement joins TRBV14 to TRBJ1-2; no firm D call. Trimming pared 4 bases from V and 7 bases from J, leaving 10 bases between. The length of the CDR3 is 12 residues. Germline lookup yields CDR1 SGHDN and CDR2 FVKESK. The CDR3 nucleotides read TGTGCCAGCAGCCCCCACTTGAGTGGCTACACCTTC. Its protein is CASSPHLSGYTF.

V and J are TRBV5-6 and TRBJ1-2, with no clear D. V lost 6 bases, J lost 4 bases, and 16 bases lay in between. The germline gives CDR1 SGHDT, CDR2 YYEEEE. The CDR3 has 14 amino acids. The CDR3 DNA sequence: TGTGCCAGCACCGCCCCCGGTGAGGCCTATGGCTACACCTTC. Translating gives CASTAPGEAYGYTF.

V gene TRBV7-2 combines with J gene TRBJ1-2, with D perhaps TRBD1 (5 bases). Trimming took off 3 bases at V and 7 bases at J, with 18 bases between the two ends. Germline V CDR1 and CDR2: SGHTA, FQGNSA. The length of the CDR3 is 15 residues. CDR3 amino acids: CASSFITGVSGGYTF. Here the CDR3 DNA reads TGTGCCAGCAGCTTCATTACGGGGGTCTCGGGTGGCTACACCTTC.

This chain uses TRBV19 with TRBJ1-1; a weak D match, TRBD1 (5 bases). CDR3 size: 12 residues. V lost 0 bases and J 11 bases, leaving 10 bases between the germline ends. Germline loops: CDR1 LNHDA, CDR2 SQIVND (reference sequence). CDR3 region: CASSIDSGLAFF. The CDR3 DNA follows: TGTGCCAGTAGTATAGATTCAGGGCTGGCTTTCTTT. Supplemented by reference TRBV19 and TRBJ1-1, the full variable domain reads DGGITQSPKYLFRKEGQNVTLSCEQNLNHDAMYWYRQDPGQGLRLIYYSQIVNDFQKGDIAEGYSVSREKKESFPLTVTSAQKNPTAFYLCASSIDSGLAFFGQGTRLTVV.

This chain uses TRBV30 with TRBJ2-3, with 10 bases matching TRBD1. The length of the CDR3 is 14 residues. CDR1 is GTSNPN, CDR2 SVGIG, per germline (reference sequence). J was trimmed by 3 bases and V by 6 bases; bases with no gene match: 6. CDR3 nucleotides: TGTGCCTGCAAAGACAGGGGGCGGACAGATACGCAGTATTTT. Protein sequence: CACKDRGRTDTQYF. The whole variable domain, filled in from reference TRBV30 and TRBJ2-3, reads SQTIHQWPATLVQPVGSPLSLECTVEGTSNPNLYWYRQAAGRGLQLLFYSVGIGQISSEVPQNLSASRPQDRQFILSSKKLLLSDSGFYLCACKDRGRTDTQYFGPGTRLTVL.

This rearrangement joins TRBV14 to TRBJ1-2; D call uncertain. V was trimmed by 0 bases and J by 6 bases, leaving 8 bases between them. The CDR3 is 13 residues long. Germline loops: CDR1 SGHDN, CDR2 FVKESK. CDR3 DNA sequence: TGTGCCAGCAGCCAAGAACCCTGGGATGGCTACACCTTC. This gives the protein CASSQEPWDGYTF.

This chain joins TRBV7-9 and TRBJ2-5; weak D call: TRBD1 (6 bases). The CDR3 extends over 14 amino acids. Germline V gene data show CDR1 as SEHNR and CDR2 as FQNEAQ (reference sequence). Trimming cost V 11 bases and J 2 bases, with 18 bases left between them. As DNA, the CDR3 is TGTGCCCAGGAGACAGGTAGTGGGCAAGAGACCCAGTACTTC. This encodes CAQETGSGQETQYF. The variable domain in full, completed from reference TRBV7-9 and TRBJ2-5, reads DTGVSQNPRHKITKRGQNVTFRCDPISEHNRLYWYRQTLGQGPEFLTYFQNEAQLEKSRLLSDRFSAERPKGSFSTLEIQRTEQGDSAMYLCAQETGSGQETQYFGPGTRLLVL.

The chain is built from TRBV18 and TRBJ2-5; 11 bases map to TRBD2. V dropped 6 bases and J dropped 1; count of bases not matched to a gene: 7. CDR3 length: 16 amino acids. The germline V gene encodes CDR1 KGHSH and CDR2 LQKENI. CDR3 DNA sequence: TGTGCCAGCTCGATTAGCGGGAGGGAGACCCAAGAGACCCAGTACTTC. Its translation: CASSISGRETQETQYF.

CDR3 sequence (DNA): TGCGCCAGCAGTGCGCCCGACCTGGGGGGCTACACCTTC. Translating gives CASSAPDLGGYTF. V usage is TRBV5-1 and J usage is TRBJ1-2; D ambiguous. Germline lookup yields CDR1 SGHRS and CDR2 YFSETQ. The CDR3 has 13 residues. V lost 5 bases to trimming and J lost 8 bases, with 16 bases between them.

This CDR3 is CASSAGLVTGELFF. Here the CDR3 DNA reads TGTGCCAGCAGCGCGGGACTAGTAACTGGGGAGCTGTTTTTT. The chain recombines TRBV14 with TRBJ2-2; TRBD2 aligns across 8 bases. V lost 5 bases, J lost 8 bases, and 7 bases stayed unmatched. Per germline, CDR1 SGHDN and CDR2 FVKESK. The CDR3 covers 14 residues.

This clone was counted a few times. The rearrangement joins TRBV2 to TRBJ1-1, with D possibly matching TRBD1 (6 bases). From germline, CDR1 is SNHLY and CDR2 FYNNEI. V shed 10 bases and J shed 0 bases, with 12 bases lying between them. The CDR3 is 13 amino acids. The CDR3 loop reads CATHREMNTEAFF. CDR3 bases: TGTGCCACCCACAGGGAAATGAACACTGAAGCTTTCTTT.